The 4 T cell receptor beta chains below were found in one sample sequenced in a study of sequential checkpoint blockade in melanoma. The assay was immunoSEQ multiplex PCR, and TCRdb's table has in-frame clones only and misses some. The sample lists fewer than 35,000 clones; around nine tenths were seen once. Treatment reported: randomized to nivolumab then ipilimumab (arm A) or the reverse (arm B). The starting material was CD8+ T cells sorted from blood (inferred from file names), obtained from a patient given nivolumab and ipilimumab in sequence. These receptors all come from a human donor with melanoma.

The CDR3 coding sequence is TGTGCCAGCCGGACAGGGGGAATCGGAGGCTACACCTTC. Translation: CASRTGGIGGYTF. The J gene is TRBJ1-2, the V gene TRBV28; TRBD1 aligns across 10 bases. The CDR3 extends over 13 amino acids. In germline, CDR1 is MDHEN, CDR2 SYDVKM. J was trimmed by 8 bases and V by 8 bases; bases with no gene match: 8.

The chain recombines TRBV7-9 with TRBJ2-7; the D is unclear. Trimming took off 6 bases at V and 0 bases at J, with 6 bases between the two ends. Germline-derived CDR1 and CDR2 are SEHNR and FQNEAQ (reference sequence). CDR3 size: 12 residues. In DNA form, the CDR3 reads TGTGCCAGCAGGGCGGCCTCCTACGAGCAGTACTTC. Its protein product is CASRAASYEQYF.

The chain recombines TRBV6-1 with TRBJ2-7; D perhaps matches TRBD2 (7 bases). This CDR3 region has 14 residues. Germline CDR1 reads MNHNS; CDR2 reads SASEGT. The ends were cut back, 5 bases at V and 3 bases at J, with 14 bases in the middle. For the CDR3, the DNA is TGTGCCAGCAGTAAACAGGGAGGGGTCTACGAGCAGTACTTC. It encodes CASSKQGGVYEQYF.

This clone is a singleton in its sample. This rearrangement joins TRBV7-2 to TRBJ2-1; D is perhaps TRBD1 (5 bases). Germline V gene data show CDR1 as SGHTA and CDR2 as FQGNSA. Trimming left V 7 bases short and J 0 bases short, with 16 bases between. The CDR3 is made up of 16 amino acids. As DNA, the CDR3 is TGTGCCAGCATCGACCCTATGGGGCGCTCCTACAATGAGCAGTTCTTC. It translates to CASIDPMGRSYNEQFF.